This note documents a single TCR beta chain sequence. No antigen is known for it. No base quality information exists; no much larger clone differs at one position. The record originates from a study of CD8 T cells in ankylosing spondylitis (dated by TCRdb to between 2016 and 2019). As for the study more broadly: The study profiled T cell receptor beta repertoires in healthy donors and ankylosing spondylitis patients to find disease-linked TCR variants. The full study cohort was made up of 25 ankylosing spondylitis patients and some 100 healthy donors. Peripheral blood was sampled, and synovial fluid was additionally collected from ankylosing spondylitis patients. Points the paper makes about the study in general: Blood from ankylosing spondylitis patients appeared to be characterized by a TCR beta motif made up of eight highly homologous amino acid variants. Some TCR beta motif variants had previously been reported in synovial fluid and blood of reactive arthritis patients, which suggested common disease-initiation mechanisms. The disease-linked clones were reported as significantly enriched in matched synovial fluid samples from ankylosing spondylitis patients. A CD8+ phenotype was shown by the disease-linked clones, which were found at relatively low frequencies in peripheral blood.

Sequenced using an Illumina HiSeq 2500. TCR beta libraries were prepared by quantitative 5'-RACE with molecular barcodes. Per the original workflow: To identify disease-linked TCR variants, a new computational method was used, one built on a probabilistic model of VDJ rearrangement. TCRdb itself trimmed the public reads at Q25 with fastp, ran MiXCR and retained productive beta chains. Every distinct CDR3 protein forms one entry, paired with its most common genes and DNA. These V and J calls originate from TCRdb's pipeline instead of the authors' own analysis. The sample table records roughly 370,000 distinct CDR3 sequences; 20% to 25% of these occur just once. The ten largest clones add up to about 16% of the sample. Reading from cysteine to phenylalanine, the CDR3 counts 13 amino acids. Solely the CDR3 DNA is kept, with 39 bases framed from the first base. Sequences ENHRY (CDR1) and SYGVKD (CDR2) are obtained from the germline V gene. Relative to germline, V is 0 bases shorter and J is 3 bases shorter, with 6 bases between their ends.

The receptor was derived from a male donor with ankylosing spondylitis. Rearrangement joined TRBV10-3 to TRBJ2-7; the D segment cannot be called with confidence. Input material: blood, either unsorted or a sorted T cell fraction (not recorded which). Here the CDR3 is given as CAISESGGYEQYF. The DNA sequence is TGTGCCATCAGTGAGTCAGGCGGCTACGAGCAGTACTTC.